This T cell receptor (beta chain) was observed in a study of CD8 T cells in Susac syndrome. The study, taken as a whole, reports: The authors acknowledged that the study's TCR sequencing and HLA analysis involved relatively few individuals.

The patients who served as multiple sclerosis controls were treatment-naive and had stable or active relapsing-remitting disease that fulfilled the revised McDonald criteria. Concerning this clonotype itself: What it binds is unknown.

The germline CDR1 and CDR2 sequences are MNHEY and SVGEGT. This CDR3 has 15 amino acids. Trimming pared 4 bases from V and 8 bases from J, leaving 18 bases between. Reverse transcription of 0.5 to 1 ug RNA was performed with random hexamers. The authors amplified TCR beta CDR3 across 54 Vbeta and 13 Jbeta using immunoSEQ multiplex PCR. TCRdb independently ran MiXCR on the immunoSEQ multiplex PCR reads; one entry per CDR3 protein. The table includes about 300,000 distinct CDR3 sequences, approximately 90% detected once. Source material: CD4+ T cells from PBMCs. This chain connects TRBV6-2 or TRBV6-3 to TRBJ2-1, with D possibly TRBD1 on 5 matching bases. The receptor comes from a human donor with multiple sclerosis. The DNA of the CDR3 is TGTGCCAGCAGTTCACCTTCAAACCCCAGGGATGAGCAGTTCTTC. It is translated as CASSSPSNPRDEQFF.